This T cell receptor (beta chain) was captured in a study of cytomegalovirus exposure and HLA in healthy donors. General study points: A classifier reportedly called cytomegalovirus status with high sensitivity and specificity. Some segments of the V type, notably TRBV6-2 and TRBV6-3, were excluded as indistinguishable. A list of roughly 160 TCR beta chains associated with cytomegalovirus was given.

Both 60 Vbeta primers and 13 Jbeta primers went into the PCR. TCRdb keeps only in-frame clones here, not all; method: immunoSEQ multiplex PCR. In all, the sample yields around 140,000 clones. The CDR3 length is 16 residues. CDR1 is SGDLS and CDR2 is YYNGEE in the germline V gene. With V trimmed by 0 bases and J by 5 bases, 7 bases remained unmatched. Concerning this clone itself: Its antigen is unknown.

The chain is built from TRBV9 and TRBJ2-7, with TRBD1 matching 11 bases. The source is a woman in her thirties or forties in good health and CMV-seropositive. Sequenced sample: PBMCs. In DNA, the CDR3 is TGTGCCAGCAGCGTAGCTATAGGACAGGGGGCGGACGAGCAGTACTTC. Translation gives CASSVAIGQGADEQYF.